Each of the 9 T cell receptor beta chains below was sequenced from the same sample in a study of identifying expanded T cells in peripheral blood. Clones were read by immunoSEQ multiplex PCR, and TCRdb kept only the in-frame ones, dropping some. The data hold under 120,000 clones, with around 89% observed a single time. Sequencing was performed on blood. These receptors originate from a person aged 18 to 75 in good health.

A word on this clone: Additional DNA sequences in this sample encode the identical CDR3. The chain joins TRBV5-1 to TRBJ2-7; the match to TRBD2 covers 9 bases. Germline V lookup: CDR1 SGHRS, CDR2 YFSETQ. This CDR3 has 15 residues. V shed 1 base, J shed 7 bases, and the junction held 9 bases outside the gene matches. The CDR3 DNA reads TGCGCCAGCAGCTTGTATCGGGGCGGGGGGGATGAGCAGTACTTC. The encoded protein is CASSLYRGGGDEQYF.

In its sample, this clone was seen once. The chain uses TRBV7-2 and TRBJ2-6; D unresolved. V was clipped by 5 bases and J by 1 base, with 9 bases between them. The CDR3 is 15 amino acids. Germline V gene lookup returns CDR1 SGHTA and CDR2 FQGNSA. The CDR3 sequence: CASSQATSGANVLTF. The CDR3 DNA is TGTGCCAGCAGCCAAGCGACTTCTGGGGCCAACGTCCTGACTTTC.

The chain couples TRBV5-4 to TRBJ1-2; D possibly corresponds to TRBD1 (6 bases). Germline V gene data show CDR1 as SGHNT and CDR2 as YYREEE (reference sequence). The CDR3 length is 14 residues. The germline V and J ends were trimmed by 2 bases and 4 bases, with 12 bases remaining between them. The CDR3 nucleotides read TGTGCCAGCAGCTTTCGAGGGGGGGCCTATGGCTACACCTTC. Its protein is CASSFRGGAYGYTF. Filled out from reference TRBV5-4 and TRBJ1-2, the complete variable domain reads ETGVTQSPTHLIKTRGQQVTLRCSSQSGHNTVSWYQQALGQGPQFIFQYYREEENGRGNFPPRFSGLQFPNYSSELNVNALELDDSALYLCASSFRGGAYGYTFGSGTRLTVV.

This clone was found once. V usage is TRBV6-5 and J usage is TRBJ1-2; 7 positions agree with TRBD1. Unmatched junction bases numbered 9, after V lost 5 bases and J lost 3 bases. This CDR3 is 15 amino acids long. The V gene's germline CDR1 is MNHEY and CDR2 SVGAGI. The chain's CDR3 is CASSSLRGRDYGYTF. CDR3 coding DNA: TGTGCCAGCAGTAGCCTCAGGGGGAGGGACTATGGCTACACCTTC.

V and J are TRBV5-6 and TRBJ2-6; D gene unclear. V was shortened by 0 bases and J by 2 bases, with 0 bases between the two germline ends. The V gene's germline CDR1 is SGHDT and CDR2 YYEEEE. This CDR3 region has 13 residues. CDR3 in DNA: TGTGCCAGCAGCTTGGCTGGGGCCAACGTCCTGACTTTC. This codes for CASSLAGANVLTF.

The chain recombines TRBV28 with TRBJ1-3; D might be TRBD1 (5 bases). The V gene's germline CDR1 is MDHEN and CDR2 SYDVKM. This CDR3 comprises 14 residues. Trimming removed 7 bases at V and 4 bases at J, with 14 bases between. CDR3 region: CASKEGTLGNTIYF. In DNA form, the CDR3 reads TGTGCCAGCAAGGAAGGGACCTTGGGAAACACCATATATTTT.

The chain carries TRBV27 and TRBJ1-6, with 8 bases that match TRBD1. The junction had 4 bases not matched to a gene; V was cut back by 0 bases and J by 9 bases. The CDR3 is made up of 15 amino acids. Germline loops: CDR1 MNHEY, CDR2 SMNVEV (reference sequence). CDR3 DNA: TGTGCCAGCAGTTTATCGGTGACAGGGGTTTCACCCCTCCACTTT. Protein product: CASSLSVTGVSPLHF.

The V call is TRBV29-1, the J call TRBJ1-2, with TRBD1 identical over 12 bases. This CDR3 is 15 amino acids long. Trimming took 7 bases from V and 2 from J; bases not matched to a gene: 8. Germline values: CDR1 SQVTM, CDR2 ANQGSEA. CDR3 DNA: TGCAGCGCTGGGACAGGGGGCCGTTCAAACTATGGCTACACCTTC. It is translated as CSAGTGGRSNYGYTF.

The rearrangement links TRBV6-6 to TRBJ1-1; D perhaps matches TRBD1 (6 bases). Trimming took off 4 bases at V and 12 bases at J, with 24 bases between the two ends. Germline lookup yields CDR1 MNHNY and CDR2 SVGAGI (reference sequence). The CDR3 spans 15 residues. Here the CDR3 reads CASSSNPGGRRASFF. For the CDR3, the DNA is TGTGCCAGCAGTTCGAACCCCGGGGGGCGACGCGCGTCTTTCTTT.